Below are 27 T cell receptor beta chains sequenced from a single sample in a study. Adaptor-ligated barcode primers were used to amplify TRBV12-4/TRBJ1-2 clonotypes. TCRdb reprocessed the multiplex PCR reads with MiXCR, giving one entry per CDR3 protein. This table holds some 1,400 distinct CDR3 sequences, around a fifth found once. Sequenced input: naive CD4+ T cells sorted from blood. Subset noted: naive CD4+ T cells, CD4+CD45RA+CD25-. These receptors all come from a female donor with breast cancer.

This clonotype came up a few times. V is TRBV12-3 or TRBV12-4 and J is TRBJ1-2; TRBD1 is a possible D gene (6 bases). Trimming cost V 2 bases and J 8 bases, with 12 bases left between them. The CDR3 sequence is 13 residues long. The CDR3 coding sequence is TGTGCCAGCAGTTTAAGGGACACGGGAGGCTACACCTTC. It codes for CASSLRDTGGYTF.

The V call is TRBV12-3 or TRBV12-4, the J call TRBJ1-2, with TRBD1 matching 7 bases. J gave up 4 bases and V 7 bases, and 6 bases lay outside the gene matches. The CDR3 length is 13 residues. The CDR3 region is CASIPGQTYGYTF. In nucleotides, the CDR3 is TGTGCCAGCATCCCGGGACAGACCTATGGCTACACCTTC.

This chain uses TRBV12-3 or TRBV12-4 with TRBJ1-2, with 10 bases aligning to TRBD1. Losses at the gene ends were 4 bases for V and 5 bases for J; bases not matched to a gene: 4. This CDR3 region has 14 residues. The CDR3 spells CASSSLGQGYGYTF. As DNA, the CDR3 is TGTGCCAGCAGTTCCCTGGGACAGGGGTATGGCTACACCTTC.

In its sample, this clonotype was seen many times. The rearrangement uses TRBV12-3 or TRBV12-4 and TRBJ1-2; D is uncertain. Trimming shortened V by 5 bases and J by 4 bases, and 11 bases separated the two germline ends. The CDR3 is made up of 13 amino acids. The CDR3 is CASSPRTGYGYTF. In DNA form, the CDR3 reads TGTGCCAGCAGTCCCCGGACCGGCTATGGCTACACCTTC.

In this sample, this clonotype turned up a few times. This may be a read error: a much more frequent sequence differs by one nucleotide. The chain couples TRBV12-3 or TRBV12-4 to TRBJ1-2, with TRBD1 identical over 7 bases. J lost 7 bases, V lost 5 bases, and 4 bases had no gene match. The CDR3 spans 12 residues. CDR3 bases: TGTGCCAGCAGTAGACAGGGAGCTGGCTACACCTTC. It encodes CASSRQGAGYTF.

By share, this clonotype counts as large. The chain recombines TRBV12-3 or TRBV12-4 with TRBJ1-2; TRBD1 might be the D (6 bases). The ends were cut back, 3 bases at V and 5 bases at J, with 10 bases in the middle. The CDR3 is made up of 13 amino acids. The CDR3 reads CASSLSGVYGYTF. The CDR3 DNA follows: TGTGCCAGCAGTTTGTCAGGGGTTTATGGCTACACCTTC.

This clonotype rates as medium-sized. The chain has TRBV12-3 or TRBV12-4 and TRBJ1-2; a possible D gene is TRBD1 (5 bases). This CDR3 comprises 15 residues. V dropped 5 bases and J dropped 6 bases, with 19 bases sitting between them. The CDR3 reads CASSPVGGVGHGYTF. As DNA, the CDR3 is TGTGCCAGCAGTCCCGTGGGAGGAGTGGGGCATGGCTACACCTTC.

By its share, this clonotype is medium-sized. The CDR3 protein is CASSLAGAPNYGYTF. The CDR3 coding sequence is TGTGCCAGCAGTTTAGCGGGCGCTCCTAACTATGGCTACACCTTC. V usage is TRBV12-3 or TRBV12-4 and J usage is TRBJ1-2; D not certain. This CDR3 has 15 amino acids. V lost 0 bases to trimming and J lost 0 bases, with 8 bases between them.

This clonotype is labeled medium-sized (0.01 to 0.1%). This chain uses TRBV12-5 with TRBJ1-2; D not resolved. V lost 6 bases, J lost 0 bases, and 8 bases lay in between. This CDR3 is built from 13 residues. Per germline, CDR1 LGHNT and CDR2 FRNRAP. DNA for the CDR3: TGTGCTAGTGGGGCAGAGCCTAACTATGGCTACACCTTC. It yields the protein CASGAEPNYGYTF.

This clonotype was seen repeatedly, ten times or more. This clone may be a read error of a much larger clone one base away. The rearrangement uses TRBV12-3 or TRBV12-4 and TRBJ1-2; D is uncertain. This CDR3 contains 13 residues. CDR3 amino acids: CVSSPAGYGGYTF. The CDR3 coding sequence is TGTGTCAGCAGCCCCGCGGGGTACGGTGGCTACACCTTC.

By frequency in the sample, this clonotype is medium-sized (0.01 to 0.1%). This chain links TRBV12-3 or TRBV12-4 with TRBJ1-2; unclear D gene. The CDR3 spans 15 residues. V lost 3 bases and J 4 bases, leaving 15 bases between the germline ends. CDR3: CASSFGSRTGYGYTF. DNA of the CDR3: TGTGCCAGCAGTTTTGGGTCCCGCACCGGCTATGGCTACACCTTC.

By share, this clonotype counts as medium-sized. CDR3 nucleotides: TGTGCCAGCAGCTCCGGCCACAGGGGCCATGGCTACACCTTC. It specifies CASSSGHRGHGYTF. The V and J genes are TRBV12-3 or TRBV12-4 and TRBJ1-2; 7 nucleotides match TRBD1. Trimming cost V 6 bases and J 6 bases; bases outside gene matches: 10. This CDR3 comprises 14 residues.

This clonotype is judged medium-sized. The chain combines TRBV12-3 or TRBV12-4 with TRBJ1-2; 9 bases are shared with TRBD1. The V and J ends lost 6 bases and 4 bases, in that order; junction bases with no gene match: 3. CDR3 length: 13 amino acids. The CDR3 region has the DNA TGTGCCAGCAGCCTGGACAGGGGCTATGGCTACACCTTC. Translated, it gives CASSLDRGYGYTF.

This clonotype qualifies as medium-sized. This chain links TRBV12-3 or TRBV12-4 with TRBJ1-2; D not certain. Trimming removed 8 bases from V and 3 bases from J, with 10 bases in between. CDR3 length: 12 amino acids. Here the CDR3 DNA reads TGTGCCAGCCGGGCGGGGTACTATGGCTACACCTTC. Protein sequence: CASRAGYYGYTF.

This clonotype is classed as medium-sized (0.01 to 0.1%). The CDR3 DNA sequence: TGTGCCAGCAGTTTAGGGCGCTATGGCTACACCTTC. As protein: CASSLGRYGYTF. This chain joins TRBV12-3 or TRBV12-4 and TRBJ1-2; D unresolved. V was trimmed by 1 base and J by 4 bases, leaving 4 bases between them. There are 12 residues in the CDR3.

Relative to its sample, this clonotype is medium-sized. The V call is TRBV12-3 or TRBV12-4, the J call TRBJ1-2; no reliable D call. Trimming took 3 bases from V and 4 from J, leaving 9 bases between them. The CDR3 spans 13 residues. The CDR3 sequence: CASSLQTFYGYTF. CDR3 coding DNA: TGTGCCAGCAGTTTGCAGACTTTCTATGGCTACACCTTC.

A single count supports this clonotype. The chain recombines TRBV12-3 or TRBV12-4 with TRBJ1-2, with D possibly being TRBD1 (6 bases). Trimming took 6 bases from V and 3 from J, leaving 17 bases between them. The CDR3 loop spans 15 amino acids. The CDR3 loop reads CASSTTGSVDYGYTF. CDR3 DNA sequence: TGTGCCAGCAGCACGACAGGTTCGGTCGACTATGGCTACACCTTC.

This clonotype is medium-sized. The genes are TRBV12-3 or TRBV12-4 and TRBJ1-2; 8 bases align to TRBD1. This CDR3 spans 13 amino acids. Trimming removed 6 bases from V and 5 bases from J; junction bases left unmatched: 5. In DNA, the CDR3 is TGTGCCAGCAGCCAAGACAGGGGTTATGGCTACACCTTC. This gives the protein CASSQDRGYGYTF.

By share, this clonotype counts as medium-sized (0.01 to 0.1%). The V and J genes are TRBV12-3 or TRBV12-4 and TRBJ1-2, with 7 bases that match TRBD1. This CDR3 spans 13 amino acids. V was pared by 6 bases and J by 4 bases, with 5 bases of the junction left unmatched. The CDR3 protein is CASRPRDSYGYTF. CDR3 sequence (DNA): TGTGCCAGCAGGCCGCGGGACAGCTATGGCTACACCTTC.

CDR3: CASNPGQGTRGYTF. The CDR3 coding sequence is TGTGCCAGCAATCCGGGACAGGGGACAAGAGGCTACACCTTC. The chain couples TRBV12-3 or TRBV12-4 to TRBJ1-2; 10 bases are a match to TRBD1. This CDR3 has 14 amino acids. The J segment lost 8 bases and the V segment lost 7 bases, leaving 10 bases of the junction unmatched.

This clonotype has a handful of counts. The CDR3 DNA reads TGTGCCAGCAGTTTGAGGGACGGCTATGGCTACACCTTC. Residues: CASSLRDGYGYTF. This rearrangement joins TRBV12-3 or TRBV12-4 to TRBJ1-2; D may be TRBD1 (5 bases). Trimming removed 3 bases from V and 4 bases from J, with 9 bases in between. There are 13 residues in the CDR3.

J is TRBJ1-2 and V is TRBV12-3 or TRBV12-4; possible D gene TRBD1, 6 bases. The CDR3 has 13 residues. V was shortened by 5 bases and J by 6 bases, with 13 bases between the two germline ends. CDR3 sequence: CASSPPDSHGYTF. The CDR3 DNA reads TGTGCCAGCAGTCCTCCGGACAGCCATGGCTACACCTTC.

V gene TRBV12-3 or TRBV12-4 combines with J gene TRBJ1-2, with 9 bases aligning to TRBD1. V dropped 1 base and J dropped 3; count of bases not matched to a gene: 12. This CDR3 comprises 18 residues. CDR3 coding DNA: TGTGCCAGCAGTTTAGGACCGGGACAGGGCAGCCTACACTATGGCTACACCTTC. This sequence encodes CASSLGPGQGSLHYGYTF.

Judged by abundance, this clonotype is medium-sized. The chain carries TRBV12-3 or TRBV12-4 and TRBJ1-2; 8 bases fit TRBD1. With V trimmed by 6 bases and J by 4 bases, 7 bases remained unmatched. The CDR3 is made up of 14 amino acids. CDR3 residues: CASSPRTGSYGYTF. CDR3 bases: TGTGCCAGCAGCCCCAGGACAGGGAGCTATGGCTACACCTTC.

This clonotype is medium-sized. The chain is built from TRBV12-3 or TRBV12-4 and TRBJ1-2, with TRBD1 identical over 7 bases. The CDR3 loop spans 11 amino acids. V lost 6 bases, J lost 7 bases, and 2 bases stayed unmatched. The CDR3 sequence: CASSYRGGYTF. CDR3 in DNA: TGTGCCAGCAGCTACAGGGGTGGCTACACCTTC.

The gene calls are TRBV12-3 or TRBV12-4 and TRBJ1-2, with TRBD1 identical over 10 bases. Germline trimming cut 0 bases from V and 5 bases from J; bases unmatched to any gene: 3. The CDR3 has 15 residues. The CDR3 DNA reads TGTGCCAGCAGTTTAGCATCGGGACAGGGGTATGGCTACACCTTC. Its protein product is CASSLASGQGYGYTF.

The chain joins TRBV12-3 or TRBV12-4 to TRBJ1-2; 8 bases map to TRBD1. Trimming removed 6 bases from V and 2 bases from J; junction bases left unmatched: 5. CDR3 size: 14 residues. The CDR3 sequence is CASSPGQANYGYTF. The DNA of the CDR3 is TGTGCCAGCAGCCCGGGACAGGCGAACTATGGCTACACCTTC.